This record covers a single TCR beta chain. Its specificity is not known. The source of the sample is a study of T cell responses to AZD1222 COVID-19 vaccine. Study-wide points: At study baseline, merely more than 5 AZD1222 recipients were seropositive. Nearly half of spike-specific TCRs reportedly go after variant regions that carry no mutations. It should be noted that donors were predominantly white British and more often female, and clonal diversity was possibly underestimated.

The CDR3 is 12 residues long. V gave up 7 bases and J gave up 8 bases, with 14 bases separating them. Clones were read by immunoSEQ multiplex PCR, and TCRdb kept only the in-frame ones, dropping some. This sample has about 94,000 clones, with 88% found just once. The sample was peripheral blood, taken 28 days after the second AZD1222 dose. This TCR was recovered from an adult who received the AZD1222 COVID-19 vaccine. The chain recombines TRBV12-3 or TRBV12-4 with TRBJ1-2; D gene unclear. In DNA form, the CDR3 reads TGTGCCAGCACCCCGGACCCTTCGGGCTACACCTTC. Its translation: CASTPDPSGYTF.